The 5 T cell receptor beta chains reported below all come from one sample, sequenced in a study of technical replicates of blood from a handful of donors. The assay was immunoSEQ multiplex PCR, and TCRdb's table has in-frame clones only and misses some. Of about 87,000 clones listed, about 95% are singletons. Sequencing was performed on T cells isolated from PBMCs. Receptors were obtained from a human donor in good health.

The chain couples TRBV4-1 to TRBJ2-7; 7 bases agree with TRBD2. The V segment lost 0 bases and the J segment 1 base; nucleotides outside the gene matches: 3. The CDR3 covers 15 residues. CDR1 is MGHRA and CDR2 is YSYEKL in the germline V gene. As DNA, the CDR3 is TGCGCCAGCAGCCAAGACGGACTAGGGTCCTACGAGCAGTACTTC. Residues: CASSQDGLGSYEQYF.

V is TRBV6-4 and J is TRBJ2-3; D is undetermined. CDR1 is MRHNA and CDR2 is SNTAGT in the germline V gene. The CDR3 runs 13 residues. With 6 bases removed from V and 3 bases from J, the gap between germline ends came to 10 bases. The CDR3 protein is CASRARTTDTQYF. CDR3 sequence (DNA): TGTGCCAGCAGGGCCCGAACAACAGATACGCAGTATTTT.

The chain couples TRBV6-5 to TRBJ2-5; D remains unclear. The CDR3 consists of 16 residues. Between the trimmed V and J ends, which lost 0 bases and 4 bases, there was a span of 15 bases. CDR1 MNHEY and CDR2 SVGAGI come from the germline V gene. The CDR3 nucleotides are TGTGCCAGCAGTTACTCGTATACGGGTATGGGAGAGACCCAGTACTTC. Translating it yields CASSYSYTGMGETQYF.

The genes are TRBV4-3 and TRBJ2-3; TRBD2 aligns across 7 bases. CDR1 and CDR2 from the germline V gene are LGHNA and YSLEER. This CDR3 is built from 18 residues. Losses at the gene ends were 0 bases for V and 0 bases for J; bases not matched to a gene: 9. The CDR3 here is CASSQEVRAGLSTDTQYF. The CDR3, as DNA: TGCGCCAGCAGCCAAGAAGTACGAGCGGGACTGAGCACAGATACGCAGTATTTT.

The chain combines TRBV7-9 with TRBJ1-1; 9 bases fit TRBD1. This CDR3 is built from 16 residues. Per germline, CDR1 SEHNR and CDR2 FQNEAQ (reference sequence). The trim removed 2 bases at V and 4 bases at J, leaving 8 bases unmatched. For the CDR3, the DNA is TGTGCCAGCAGCTTATTGGGTACAGGGGGCGGCACTGAAGCTTTCTTT. Protein sequence: CASSLLGTGGGTEAFF.